A single sample gave rise to the 5 T cell receptor beta chains below, sequenced in a study of blood T cell repertoires in COVID-19. Libraries were prepared by immunoSEQ multiplex PCR; TCRdb keeps only in-frame clonotypes and omits some of them. This table holds more than 75,000 clones, 70% to 85% found once. The sample was peripheral blood. Receptors originate from a man aged 55 to 70 with acute or convalescent COVID-19.

This rearrangement joins TRBV18 to TRBJ1-1, with 10 bases matching TRBD1. V lost 3 bases and J lost 4; bases outside the gene matches: 11. CDR1 and CDR2 (germline): KGHSH, LQKENI. CDR3 length: 17 amino acids. Here the CDR3 reads CASSPLGTGVFGTEAFF. The CDR3 DNA reads TGTGCCAGCTCACCCCTCGGGACAGGGGTTTTCGGCACTGAAGCTTTCTTT.

The sample holds one count of this clone. The chain recombines TRBV2 with TRBJ2-3; 11 nucleotides line up with TRBD1. Germline CDR1 SNHLY, CDR2 FYNNEI. The CDR3 consists of 16 residues. V shed 7 bases and J 4 bases; nucleotides not matched to a gene: 10. The DNA of the CDR3 is TGTGCCAGCAAGGAAGATAGGACAGGGGGCGCAGATACGCAGTATTTT. Amino acids: CASKEDRTGGADTQYF.

This clone was detected a few times. The chain employs TRBV7-2 and TRBJ1-1, with D tentatively TRBD1 (6 bases). In germline, CDR1 is SGHTA, CDR2 FQGNSA. The V and J ends lost 2 bases and 1 base respectively, with 8 bases between them. The CDR3 sequence is 14 residues long. The CDR3, as DNA: TGTGCCAGCAGCTTATTGGGACAGAACACTGAAGCTTTCTTT. Translating it yields CASSLLGQNTEAFF. Filled out from reference TRBV7-2 and TRBJ1-1, the complete variable domain reads GAGVSQSPSNKVTEKGKDVELRCDPISGHTALYWYRQSLGQGLEFLIYFQGNSAPDKSGLPSDRFSAERTGGSVSTLTIQRTQQEDSAVYLCASSLLGQNTEAFFGQGTRLTVV.

The chain carries TRBV5-6 and TRBJ1-1; 7 bases line up with TRBD1. CDR3 size: 14 residues. The J segment lost 1 base and the V segment lost 1 base, leaving 1 base of the junction unmatched. The germline V gene encodes CDR1 SGHDT and CDR2 YYEEEE. CDR3 in amino acids: CASSLYRGNTEAFF. The CDR3 bases are TGTGCCAGCAGCTTGTACAGGGGGAACACTGAAGCTTTCTTT.

This clone was picked up a small number of times. The V and J genes are TRBV5-1 and TRBJ2-1; 8 nucleotides align to TRBD2. The germline V gene encodes CDR1 SGHRS and CDR2 YFSETQ. The CDR3 length is 17 residues. J gave up 0 bases and V 0 bases, and 5 bases lay outside the gene matches. The CDR3 nucleotides are TGCGCCAGCAGCTTGGCTGGGGGGACTAGCTCCTACAATGAGCAGTTCTTC. Its protein is CASSLAGGTSSYNEQFF.